This TCR beta chain was sequenced for a study of OX40 agonist ivuxolimab in advanced cancers. Study findings and constraints: With doses of 0.1 to 3.0 mg/kg, CD4+ and CD8+ blood T cells had undergone clonal expansion by week 6.

This clone was detected only once. The antigen remains undetermined. Profiled with immunoSEQ multiplex PCR; TCRdb holds only in-frame clones, not every one. Among about 42,000 clones listed, 75% to 90% were seen once. The CDR3 totals 15 residues. Germline V gene sequence: CDR1 SGDLS, CDR2 YYNGEE. The V end lost 0 bases, the J end lost 0 bases, and 7 bases lay between the germline ends. V gene TRBV9 combines with J gene TRBJ1-3; D is unclear. The TCR sequence derives from an adult with an advanced solid tumor such as melanoma, head and neck, liver or kidney cancer. The sequences come from CD4+ or CD8+ T cells sorted from blood, collected in a trial of the OX40 agonist ivuxolimab. The CDR3 DNA reads TGTGCCAGCAGCGTAGGTAGGGCCTCTGGAAACACCATATATTTT. Its protein is CASSVGRASGNTIYF.